This TCR beta chain was found in a study of blood T cell repertoires in COVID-19. Study-level background: Nucleic acid was either cDNA or gDNA, and it came from T cells, B-cell-depleted T cells, or PBMCs.

The study drew participants aged about 18 to 90 years from roughly 25 US areas. Participants had their cohort set by participant-reported clinical history. Two consecutive negative NP/OP PCR tests, clearance, or resolved symptoms defined Cohort 3 recovery. Per the germline V gene, CDR1 is MGHRA and CDR2 is YSYEKL. With 6 bases removed from V and 0 bases from J, the gap between germline ends came to 11 bases. The CDR3 sequence is 14 residues long. Sequenced by immunoSEQ multiplex PCR; TCRdb stores in-frame clones only, minus some. This sample carries a few hundred thousand clones, 85% to 90% of them seen once, and the ten largest clones take about 9.4%.

The chain has TRBV4-1 and TRBJ1-2; D remains ambiguous. Sample: PBMCs or T cells enriched from blood (not recorded which). This receptor was obtained from a woman aged 45-65 years who had recovered from COVID-19. In DNA, the CDR3 is TGCGCCAGCAGTAAACCGGGTTCTAACTATGGCTACACCTTC. Protein: CASSKPGSNYGYTF.